This TCR beta chain originates from a study of regulatory T cells in long-lasting Graves disease. The study's findings and limits: Persistent cases favored TRBV28, TRBJ1-2 and TRBJ2-5.

Researchers made TCR beta libraries by using iRepertoire HTBI primers and running Arm-PCR on CDR3 regions. TCRdb re-called the multiplex PCR reads with MiXCR, one entry per CDR3 protein. The sample has 680,000 or so distinct CDR3 sequences; approximately 15% are singletons. Comments on this clonotype: The antigen is undetermined. With a much larger clone just one base away, this may be a read error.

Germline V gene data show CDR1 as DFQATT and CDR2 as SNEGSKA (reference sequence). CDR3 length: 13 amino acids. The sample's time point: newly diagnosed GD, antithyroid drugs for less than 3 months. The authors made the TCR library using RNA they extracted from PBMCs. This sample also belongs to another study, concerning T cells in Graves' hyperthyroidism and ophthalmopathy.

The sample in question was peripheral blood mononuclear cells (PBMCs), obtained at new diagnosis, from a patient treated with antithyroid drugs. This receptor was obtained from a woman in her 30s with Graves disease. The chain combines TRBV20-1 with TRBJ2-7; unclear D gene. CDR3 DNA: TGCGGTGCTATTCTGCCCTCTCAATACGAGCAGTACTTC. Encoded protein: CGAILPSQYEQYF.